The present T cell receptor (beta chain) was sequenced within a study of T cells after yellow fever vaccination. This clonotype was counted between two and nine times. Its antigen is still unknown. Study outcomes and limitations: Repertoires sorted by FACS could include abundant clonotypes that are contaminants from the bulk population.

TCRdb reprocessed the 5' RACE reads via MiXCR and lists one record per CDR3 protein. The sample lists roughly 74,000 distinct CDR3 sequences, approximately 6.9% occurring once. The CDR3 covers 15 residues. V lost 0 bases to trimming and J lost 2 bases; unmatched junction nucleotides: 4. Germline V lookup: CDR1 SQVTM, CDR2 ANQGSEA. This receptor was obtained from a man aged 18 to 30 who received the YFV17D yellow fever vaccine. The sample consisted of CD8+ T cells sorted from PBMCs, taken around 5 days after the first yellow fever vaccination. The chain links TRBV29-1 to TRBJ2-1, with 7 bases that match TRBD2. Written as DNA, the CDR3 is TGCAGCGTTGAAGAAGGGGACTACGCCTACAATGAGCAGTTCTTC. It translates to CSVEEGDYAYNEQFF.